This T cell receptor beta chain was recovered during a study of shared clonotypes between healthy human individuals. The data were produced by immunoSEQ multiplex PCR, yet TCRdb's version contains in-frame clones alone and is incomplete. This sample has 2 million to 2.5 million clones, with approximately 90% found just once. Trimming stripped 8 bases from V and 3 bases from J, with 11 bases between. This CDR3 region has 12 residues. Germline CDR1 is SNHLY and CDR2 is FYNNEI. The chain recombines TRBV2 with TRBJ2-7; tentative D call: TRBD2 (6 bases). The sequenced material came from naive CD4+ T cells from PBMCs. Subset specified: CD45RA+ positively selected. This receptor was obtained from a man between 18 and 35 years old in good health. Some clones in this sample may be carry-over from other donors' samples. This chain's CDR3 is CASAPGLYEQYF. The CDR3 DNA reads TGTGCCAGCGCCCCGGGACTCTACGAGCAGTACTTC. Variable domain in full (rest from reference TRBV2 and TRBJ2-7): EPEVTQTPSHQVTQMGQEVILRCVPISNHLYFYWYRQILGQKVEFLVSFYNNEISEKSEIFDDQFSVERPDGSNFTLKIRSTKLEDSAMYFCASAPGLYEQYFGPGTRLTVT.